This passage covers 24 T cell receptor beta chains from one sample sequenced in a study of relationships among human T cell subsets. The T cell receptor alpha and beta CDR3 regions were amplified from mRNA by semiquantitative ARM-PCR. Exponential amplification used communal superprimers after tagged nested gene-specific primers in ARM-PCR. One entry per CDR3 protein results from TCRdb running MiXCR on the multiplex PCR reads. The sample yields about 4,700 distinct CDR3 sequences, about 83% seen once. The specimen was total T cells sorted from blood. Source of these receptors: a man in his forties in good health.

The rearrangement links TRBV11-2 to TRBJ2-7; TRBD2 might be the D (5 bases). V gave up 2 bases and J gave up 1 base, with 6 bases separating them. Per the germline V gene, CDR1 is SGHAT and CDR2 is FQNNGV. This CDR3 is 13 amino acids long. CDR3: CASSLLASYEQYF. The CDR3 DNA reads as TGTGCCAGCAGCTTACTAGCATCCTACGAGCAGTACTTC.

This chain links TRBV13 with TRBJ2-7; a weak D match, TRBD1 (5 bases). Germline lookup yields CDR1 PRHDT and CDR2 FYEKMQ (reference sequence). V was trimmed by 2 bases and J by 6 bases, leaving 14 bases between them. The CDR3 is 14 residues long. The CDR3, as DNA: TGTGCCAGCAGCTTATGGGGCTACGGGCGCGAGCAGTACTTC. It codes for CASSLWGYGREQYF.

The table lists this clonotype with a few counts. The chain is built from TRBV6-2 or TRBV6-3 and TRBJ2-5; D uncertain. CDR3 length: 13 amino acids. V dropped 5 bases and J dropped 4 bases, with 11 bases sitting between them. The germline gives CDR1 MNHEY, CDR2 SVGEGT. The CDR3 region is CASSARFGETQYF. CDR3 coding DNA: TGTGCCAGCAGTGCTCGATTTGGAGAGACCCAGTACTTC.

This clonotype was seen a few times. The J gene is TRBJ2-7, the V gene TRBV6-2 or TRBV6-3; no definite D call. The CDR3 loop spans 14 amino acids. Trimming took 2 bases from V and 6 from J, leaving 14 bases between them. Per the germline V gene, CDR1 is MNHEY and CDR2 is SVGEGT. CDR3 region: CASSYTTSLGEQYF. Written as DNA, the CDR3 is TGTGCCAGCAGTTACACGACGTCGCTAGGCGAGCAGTACTTC.

In its sample, this clonotype is large. This chain connects TRBV4-1 to TRBJ1-5; tentatively, D is TRBD1 (5 bases). Per the germline V gene, CDR1 is MGHRA and CDR2 is YSYEKL. This CDR3 is built from 14 residues. Trimming pared 0 bases from V and 4 bases from J, leaving 7 bases between. CDR3 loop: CASSQEGVNQPQHF. CDR3 in DNA: TGCGCCAGCAGCCAAGAAGGGGTGAATCAGCCCCAGCATTTT.

This clonotype turned up a few times. This CDR3 is CSASVGVTQYF. The CDR3 nucleotides read TGCAGTGCTAGTGTAGGGGTGACCCAGTACTTC. This rearrangement joins TRBV20-1 to TRBJ2-5; TRBD1 might be the D (5 bases). V dropped 3 bases and J dropped 7 bases, with 9 bases sitting between them. Germline lookup yields CDR1 DFQATT and CDR2 SNEGSKA (reference sequence). This CDR3 spans 11 amino acids.

This clonotype was counted between two and nine times. This chain joins TRBV20-1 and TRBJ1-1, with TRBD1 as a possible D gene (6 bases). This CDR3 has 13 amino acids. Trimming removed 4 bases from V and 8 bases from J, with 17 bases in between. The germline V gene has CDR1 DFQATT and CDR2 SNEGSKA (reference sequence). The CDR3 protein is CSAKTGFGGEAFF. The DNA of the CDR3 is TGCAGTGCTAAAACAGGGTTCGGTGGCGAAGCTTTCTTT.

This clonotype has only one observation. Because the CDR3 is missing its conserved closing phenylalanine or tryptophan, this is likely a read error. The V gene is TRBV20-1, the J gene TRBJ2-7; the D is unclear. Germline V gene sequence: CDR1 DFQATT, CDR2 SNEGSKA (reference sequence). This CDR3 spans 13 amino acids. The V end lost 1 base, the J end lost 3 bases, and 10 bases lay between the germline ends. CDR3 amino acids: CSARAGSYYEQYL. CDR3 bases: TGCAGTGCTAGAGCTGGCAGCTACTACGAGCAGTACCTC.

This clonotype was picked up a small number of times. The chain is built from TRBV6-5 and TRBJ2-1; 15 bases line up with TRBD2. Germline CDR1 reads MNHEY; CDR2 reads SVGAGI. The CDR3 is made up of 15 amino acids. V lost 7 bases, J lost 8 bases, and 6 bases stayed unmatched. CDR3 loop: CASKPRTSGRDEQFF. CDR3 DNA sequence: TGTGCCAGCAAACCGCGGACTAGCGGGAGGGATGAGCAGTTCTTC.

This chain connects TRBV12-3 or TRBV12-4 to TRBJ2-2; no definite D call. V was trimmed by 5 bases and J by 0 bases, leaving 13 bases between them. CDR3 length: 16 amino acids. Here the CDR3 reads CASSALKIANTGELFF. For the CDR3, the DNA is TGTGCCAGCAGTGCGCTAAAAATCGCGAACACCGGGGAGCTGTTTTTT.

This chain joins TRBV12-3 or TRBV12-4 and TRBJ2-1; 9 positions match TRBD2. V shed 3 bases and J 6 bases; nucleotides not matched to a gene: 3. The CDR3 is 14 amino acids. CDR3 nucleotides: TGTGCCAGCAGTTTTAGCGGGAGTAGCAATGAGCAGTTCTTC. It specifies CASSFSGSSNEQFF.

The chain employs TRBV25-1 and TRBJ2-7; maybe TRBD1 (6 bases). Trimming pared 4 bases from V and 1 base from J, leaving 14 bases between. The CDR3 has 15 residues. Germline CDR1 MGHDK, CDR2 SYGVNS. This chain's CDR3 is CASSATGSLSYEQYF. The CDR3 coding sequence is TGTGCCAGCAGTGCGACAGGTTCCCTTTCCTACGAGCAGTACTTC.

This clonotype has a handful of counts. At one end the junction does not follow the germline gene, possibly because of a read error. The genes are TRBV6-6 and TRBJ2-1, with no clear D. Germline assignment: CDR1 MNHNY and CDR2 SVGAGI (reference sequence). CDR3 length: 13 amino acids. The CDR3 region has the DNA TGTGCCAGCAGTGACTCGTTAGGTACTGAGCAGTTCTTC. Translated: CASSDSLGTEQFF.

The J gene is TRBJ2-5, the V gene TRBV30; D may correspond to TRBD1 or TRBD2 (5 bases each). Trimming removed 3 bases at V and 0 bases at J, with 5 bases between. CDR1 GTSNPN and CDR2 SVGIG come from the germline V gene (reference sequence). The CDR3 is 12 amino acids. CDR3 amino acids: CAWRGDQETQYF. In nucleotides, the CDR3 is TGTGCCTGGAGGGGGGACCAAGAGACCCAGTACTTC.

This chain connects TRBV18 to TRBJ2-5; D unresolved. Trimming took 3 bases from V and 1 from J, leaving 9 bases between them. The V gene's germline CDR1 is KGHSH and CDR2 LQKENI. The CDR3 has 14 amino acids. The CDR3 region has the DNA TGTGCCAGCTCACCGGGCAGGAGCCAAGAGACCCAGTACTTC. Its translation: CASSPGRSQETQYF.

The rearrangement links TRBV28 to TRBJ2-7, with 9 bases lining up with TRBD2. The V gene's germline CDR1 is MDHEN and CDR2 SYDVKM. The CDR3 has 14 amino acids. J was trimmed by 8 bases and V by 6 bases; bases with no gene match: 11. The CDR3 region is CASSSGLATLKQYF. The CDR3 DNA is TGTGCCAGCAGCTCGGGACTAGCCACCTTGAAGCAGTACTTC.

V usage is TRBV29-1 and J usage is TRBJ2-2; D is perhaps TRBD1 (5 bases). The CDR3 has 12 residues. Per germline, CDR1 SQVTM and CDR2 ANQGSEA. V gave up 3 bases and J gave up 4 bases, with 6 bases separating them. The DNA for the CDR3 is TGCAGCGTTGACAGGGCCACCGGGGAGCTGTTTTTT. It codes for CSVDRATGELFF.

The J gene is TRBJ2-1, the V gene TRBV12-5, with D possibly TRBD2 on 5 matching bases. The V end was cut by 4 bases, the J end by 8 bases, with 18 bases between. Germline V gives CDR1 LGHNT, CDR2 FRNRAP. The CDR3 has 15 residues. The CDR3 DNA reads as TGTGCTAGTGGTTCCCCGTCTAGCACTGGGGATGAGCAGTTCTTC. Translated: CASGSPSSTGDEQFF.

The chain recombines TRBV28 with TRBJ2-3; TRBD1 might be the D (5 bases). The CDR3 covers 13 residues. V gave up 8 bases and J gave up 9 bases, with 18 bases separating them. In germline, CDR1 is MDHEN, CDR2 SYDVKM. The CDR3 DNA is TGTGCCAGCTCCCTTCAGGGCCCAGGGACGCAGTATTTT. Protein product: CASSLQGPGTQYF.

V gene TRBV19 combines with J gene TRBJ2-7; D is ambiguous. The CDR3 totals 14 residues. The V end lost 0 bases, the J end lost 1 base, and 7 bases lay between the germline ends. Germline CDR1 LNHDA, CDR2 SQIVND (reference sequence). The chain's CDR3 is CASSIDGSSYEQYF. CDR3 coding DNA: TGTGCCAGTAGTATAGATGGCTCGTCCTACGAGCAGTACTTC.

The chain combines TRBV2 with TRBJ2-1, with unresolved D. The germline V gene has CDR1 SNHLY and CDR2 FYNNEI. Trimming left V 6 bases short and J 7 bases short, with 19 bases between. The CDR3 contains 15 residues. This chain's CDR3 is CASSGFRGERNEQFF. In DNA form, the CDR3 reads TGTGCCAGCAGCGGTTTCCGAGGAGAAAGAAATGAGCAGTTCTTC.

The chain couples TRBV12-3 or TRBV12-4 to TRBJ2-2, with 9 bases aligning to TRBD1. The CDR3 spans 15 residues. V was pared by 5 bases and J by 2 bases, with 3 bases of the junction left unmatched. The CDR3 sequence: CASSPTGGNTGELFF. DNA for the CDR3: TGTGCCAGCAGTCCAACAGGGGGCAACACCGGGGAGCTGTTTTTT.

In its sample, this clonotype was seen a few times. The rearrangement uses TRBV30 and TRBJ1-1, with 7 bases identical to TRBD1. V was pared by 5 bases and J by 10 bases, with 7 bases of the junction left unmatched. Germline CDR1 reads GTSNPN; CDR2 reads SVGIG (reference sequence). The length of the CDR3 is 11 residues. CDR3 sequence reads: CAWSEQGTAFF. CDR3 in DNA: TGTGCCTGGTCGGAACAGGGGACAGCTTTCTTT.

The rearrangement links TRBV6-5 to TRBJ1-5; TRBD1 matches at 9 bases. Germline values: CDR1 MNHEY, CDR2 SVGAGI. Germline trimming cut 5 bases from V and 0 bases from J; bases unmatched to any gene: 2. This CDR3 region has 15 residues. The chain's CDR3 is CASSRQGDSNQPQHF. In DNA form, the CDR3 reads TGTGCCAGCAGTAGACAGGGGGATAGCAATCAGCCCCAGCATTTT.